The 26 T cell receptor beta chains below come from one sample, sequenced in a study of molecular identifiers for immune sequencing clone quantification. TCRdb re-called the PCR reads through MiXCR, storing one row per CDR3 protein. Of about 320,000 distinct CDR3 sequences listed, about a fifth are singletons. The sample consisted of naive CD8+ T cells from blood, with Jurkat cell RNA spiked in. Subset indicated: FACS-sorted CD8+CD4-CCR7+CD45RA+ naive T cells. All receptors come from a human donor in good health. Some libraries in this study had Jurkat cell RNA spiked in.

The sample holds many counts of this clonotype. J is TRBJ2-4 and V is TRBV5-1; 10 bases match TRBD1. Trimming at V came to 3 bases and at J to 9 bases, leaving 6 bases not matched to a gene. The CDR3 contains 14 residues. The germline CDR1 and CDR2 sequences are SGHRS and YFSETQ. The CDR3 DNA follows: TGCGCCAGCAGCTCTAGACAGGGGGCTAGCATTCAGTACTTC. Translation gives CASSSRQGASIQYF.

V and J are TRBV12-3 or TRBV12-4 and TRBJ1-1; D remains unclear. The V end was cut by 3 bases, the J end by 1 base, with 12 bases between. This CDR3 contains 15 residues. CDR3 sequence: CASSFVLYPNTEAFF. The CDR3 bases are TGTGCCAGCAGTTTCGTCTTGTACCCGAACACTGAAGCTTTCTTT.

This chain joins TRBV27 and TRBJ2-7, with 7 nucleotides matching TRBD1. This CDR3 is built from 16 residues. Germline V lookup: CDR1 MNHEY, CDR2 SMNVEV (reference sequence). V dropped 5 bases and J dropped 0; count of bases not matched to a gene: 10. The CDR3 reads CASSPGTATSSYEQYF. DNA of the CDR3: TGTGCCAGCAGTCCGGGGACAGCCACTAGCTCCTACGAGCAGTACTTC.

Comments on this clonotype: A read error is possible here, since a much larger clone lies one base away. The chain links TRBV7-9 to TRBJ1-1, with D hard to call. The length of the CDR3 is 11 residues. Trimming cost V 6 bases and J 8 bases, with 10 bases left between them. Per the germline V gene, CDR1 is SEHNR and CDR2 is FQNEAQ (reference sequence). The CDR3 is CASSLPFEAFF. The CDR3 region has the DNA TGTGCCAGCAGTTTGCCGTTCGAAGCTTTCTTT.

This clonotype was counted between two and nine times. The rearrangement links TRBV7-8 to TRBJ1-1; 9 nucleotides line up with TRBD1. Germline CDR1 is SGHVS and CDR2 is FQNEAQ. CDR3 length: 17 residues. V was clipped by 5 bases and J by 4 bases; unmatched bases: 14. This chain's CDR3 is CASSRLRDRVSVTEAFF. For the CDR3, the DNA is TGTGCCAGCAGCCGTCTCCGGGACAGGGTTTCGGTCACTGAAGCTTTCTTT. The full variable domain, in which reference TRBV7-8 and TRBJ1-1 provide the parts outside the CDR3, is GAGVSQSPRYKVAKRGQDVALRCDPISGHVSLFWYQQALGQGPEFLTYFQNEAQLDKSGLPSDRFFAERPEGSVSTLKIQRTQQEDSAVYLCASSRLRDRVSVTEAFFGQGTRLTVV.

V is TRBV6-2 or TRBV6-3 and J is TRBJ2-1; TRBD1 is a possible D gene (6 bases). Trimming took off 2 bases at V and 9 bases at J, with 14 bases between the two ends. Per the germline V gene, CDR1 is MNHEY and CDR2 is SVGEGT. The CDR3 loop spans 14 amino acids. CDR3 sequence reads: CASSYRGSGIEQFF. The DNA for the CDR3 is TGTGCCAGCAGTTACAGGGGGTCGGGGATTGAGCAGTTCTTC.

This clonotype was counted many times. The chain employs TRBV12-3 or TRBV12-4 and TRBJ2-3, with TRBD2 matching 7 bases. V was clipped by 5 bases and J by 6 bases; unmatched bases: 14. CDR3 length: 16 amino acids. CDR3 nucleotide sequence: TGTGCCAGCAGTAGGAGCTTGGGGGGGGGGTTGGATACGCAGTATTTT. It translates to CASSRSLGGGLDTQYF.

There are a few counts of this clonotype. V and J are TRBV7-2 and TRBJ2-1; possible D gene TRBD2, 7 bases. V was pared by 1 base and J by 11 bases, with 24 bases between. The length of the CDR3 is 17 residues. Germline V gene lookup returns CDR1 SGHTA and CDR2 FQGNSA. CDR3 nucleotide sequence: TGTGCCAGCAGCTTAGTCGGGGGGCCGAAAAGTTTTTATAAGCAGTTCTTC. Its protein product is CASSLVGGPKSFYKQFF.

The sample holds many counts of this clonotype. CDR3 bases: TGCGCCAGCAGCACTCGACCGGGACAGGGGCCCATCTCTGGGGCCAACGTCCTGACTTTC. Translating it yields CASSTRPGQGPISGANVLTF. The chain combines TRBV5-1 with TRBJ2-6; TRBD1 matches at 10 bases. CDR3 length: 20 residues. Germline CDR1 reads SGHRS; CDR2 reads YFSETQ. V gave up 4 bases and J gave up 0 bases; unmatched junction bases: 13.

Ten or more counts support this clonotype. J is TRBJ2-1 and V is TRBV5-1, with a weak D call TRBD1 (6 bases). This CDR3 has 15 residues. The germline V and J ends were trimmed by 0 bases and 5 bases, with 12 bases remaining between them. Germline CDR1 is SGHRS and CDR2 is YFSETQ. CDR3 loop: CASSLALDRNNEQFF. DNA for the CDR3: TGCGCCAGCAGCTTGGCGTTGGACAGAAACAATGAGCAGTTCTTC.

The sample holds a few counts of this clonotype. The chain couples TRBV12-3 or TRBV12-4 to TRBJ1-5, with D tentatively TRBD1 (5 bases). V lost 5 bases and J 0 bases, leaving 14 bases between the germline ends. This CDR3 spans 16 amino acids. DNA of the CDR3: TGTGCCAGCAGTAGACAGTTCCCCAATAGCAATCAGCCCCAGCATTTT. It codes for CASSRQFPNSNQPQHF.

CDR3 amino acids: CASSPRRTGEISQQFF. CDR3 DNA: TGCGCCAGCAGCCCCCGTCGGACAGGGGAGATTAGTCAACAGTTCTTC. The chain joins TRBV10-1 to TRBJ2-1, with 9 nucleotides matching TRBD1. With V trimmed by 6 bases and J by 13 bases, 19 bases remained unmatched. CDR1 is WNHNN and CDR2 is SYGVQD in the germline V gene (reference sequence). CDR3 length: 16 residues.

This clonotype was detected ten times or more. CDR3 loop: CASSQSADTLYYEQYF. The DNA of the CDR3 is TGTGCCAGCAGCCAATCCGCGGACACACTATACTACGAGCAGTACTTC. V gene TRBV12-3 or TRBV12-4 combines with J gene TRBJ2-7; D is perhaps TRBD1 (5 bases). This CDR3 is 16 amino acids long. V lost 6 bases to trimming and J lost 3 bases, with 21 bases between them.

Ten or more counts support this clonotype. The V gene is TRBV2, the J gene TRBJ1-5; D might be TRBD1 (6 bases). Trimming took 0 bases from V and 3 from J, leaving 12 bases between them. The CDR3 covers 16 residues. Germline V CDR1 and CDR2: SNHLY, FYNNEI. This chain's CDR3 is CASSEAGTYLNQPQHF. The CDR3 coding sequence is TGTGCCAGCAGTGAAGCAGGGACATATCTCAATCAGCCCCAGCATTTT.

A note on this clonotype: A read error may be the cause here, since a much bigger clone is one base away. The CDR3 protein is CSVAEKGLAGGPTRNIQYF. DNA of the CDR3: TGCAGCGTTGCTGAAAAGGGACTAGCGGGGGGGCCAACCAGAAACATTCAGTACTTC. The chain carries TRBV29-1 and TRBJ2-4, with 16 bases lining up with TRBD2. This CDR3 region has 19 residues. J gave up 6 bases and V 4 bases, and 15 bases lay outside the gene matches. Germline CDR1 reads SQVTM; CDR2 reads ANQGSEA.

The sample holds many counts of this clonotype. This sequence joins TRBV7-6 and TRBJ1-5, with TRBD1 identical over 8 bases. The V gene end was trimmed by 1 base and the J gene end by 2 bases; junction bases not matched to a gene: 7. In germline, CDR1 is SGHVS, CDR2 FNYEAQ. The CDR3 has 17 residues. CDR3 nucleotides: TGTGCCAGCAGCTTAGATACCGGGACAGGCCGCAATCAGCCCCAGCATTTT. Amino acids: CASSLDTGTGRNQPQHF. The full variable domain, in which reference TRBV7-6 and TRBJ1-5 provide the parts outside the CDR3, is GAGVSQSPRYKVTKRGQDVALRCDPISGHVSLYWYRQALGQGPEFLTYFNYEAQQDKSGLPNDRFSAERPEGSISTLTIQRTEQRDSAMYRCASSLDTGTGRNQPQHFGDGTRLSIL.

This clonotype was seen repeatedly, ten times or more. The chain recombines TRBV4-1 with TRBJ1-4; D call uncertain. The CDR3 has 14 amino acids. V lost 5 bases and J 1 base, leaving 8 bases between the germline ends. CDR1 and CDR2 from the germline V gene are MGHRA and YSYEKL. The CDR3 DNA follows: TGCGCCAGCAGCATTCGCATAACTAATGAAAAACTGTTTTTT. Protein: CASSIRITNEKLFF.

This clonotype has a handful of counts. The rearrangement joins TRBV9 to TRBJ2-1, with D uncertain. V lost 0 bases and J 4 bases, leaving 5 bases between the germline ends. In germline, CDR1 is SGDLS, CDR2 YYNGEE. This CDR3 is built from 13 residues. CDR3 sequence (DNA): TGTGCCAGCAGCGTAGCAGTGTACAATGAGCAGTTCTTC. This encodes CASSVAVYNEQFF.

The CDR3 region has the DNA TGTGCCAGCACGAGGGGGGGGGGTCAAGAGACCCAGTACTTC. Translated, it gives CASTRGGGQETQYF. The chain has TRBV7-9 and TRBJ2-5; possible D gene TRBD2, 7 bases. The CDR3 sequence is 14 residues long. V lost 7 bases and J lost 2, with 14 bases in between. Germline CDR1 SEHNR, CDR2 FQNEAQ (reference sequence).

This clonotype was observed at least ten times. This sequence joins TRBV29-1 and TRBJ2-5; 10 nucleotides agree with TRBD2. This CDR3 has 16 amino acids. CDR1 SQVTM and CDR2 ANQGSEA come from the germline V gene. The trim removed 0 bases at V and 1 base at J, leaving 5 bases unmatched. This CDR3 reads CSVEDVSGRAQETQYF. The CDR3 nucleotides are TGCAGCGTTGAAGATGTCAGCGGGAGGGCCCAAGAGACCCAGTACTTC.

For this clonotype: A much bigger clone sits one base away, suggesting this may be a read error. The gene calls are TRBV20-1 and TRBJ1-6; D unresolved. V was shortened by 4 bases and J by 2 bases, with 12 bases between the two germline ends. Germline V gives CDR1 DFQATT, CDR2 SNEGSKA (reference sequence). This CDR3 contains 15 residues. The CDR3 DNA is TGCAGTGCTACTGACCGGAGCCCCTATAATTCACCCCTCCACTTT. Its protein is CSATDRSPYNSPLHF.

Comments on this clonotype: Being one base from a much bigger clone, this may be a read error. The chain is built from TRBV6-6 and TRBJ1-1; tentatively, D is TRBD1 (5 bases). The ends were cut back, 8 bases at V and 10 bases at J, with 14 bases in the middle. This CDR3 has 11 amino acids. Looked up from germline, CDR1 is MNHNY and CDR2 is SVGAGI (reference sequence). The CDR3, as DNA: TGTGCCAGCTGGCTGGAGAGGGGAGCTTTCTTT. Encoded protein: CASWLERGAFF.

This clonotype was seen at least ten times. The genes are TRBV20-1 and TRBJ1-5, with D perhaps matching TRBD1 (5 bases). This CDR3 comprises 16 residues. CDR1 and CDR2 from the germline V gene are DFQATT and SNEGSKA (reference sequence). V was clipped by 6 bases and J by 6 bases, with 24 bases between them. This CDR3 is CSAPVPGREIPQPQHF. The CDR3 DNA reads TGCAGTGCCCCTGTACCAGGCAGGGAGATACCTCAGCCCCAGCATTTT.

Many counts were recorded for this clonotype. V usage is TRBV4-3 and J usage is TRBJ1-1; a weak D match, TRBD1 (5 bases). The germline V gene has CDR1 LGHNA and CDR2 YSLEER. Trimming left V 1 base short and J 3 bases short, with 9 bases between. The CDR3 spans 14 residues. This CDR3 reads CASSQGTGDTEAFF. Here the CDR3 DNA reads TGCGCCAGCAGCCAAGGAACAGGAGACACTGAAGCTTTCTTT.

This clonotype showed up many times. The chain couples TRBV4-1 to TRBJ1-1; perhaps TRBD1 as D (5 bases). Deletions cut 6 bases from V and 4 bases from J, with 18 bases between. Germline CDR1 is MGHRA and CDR2 is YSYEKL. The CDR3 has 15 residues. CDR3 sequence reads: CASRRLQESSTEAFF. The CDR3 DNA is TGCGCCAGCAGAAGATTACAGGAGTCGAGCACTGAAGCTTTCTTT.

This clonotype was seen ten or more times. The gene calls are TRBV28 and TRBJ2-5, with a possible D match to TRBD1 (5 bases). The CDR3 has 13 amino acids. CDR1 and CDR2 from the germline V gene are MDHEN and SYDVKM. Trimming took 6 bases from V and 4 from J, leaving 12 bases between them. CDR3 coding DNA: TGTGCCAGCAGACCCCAGGGCGGAGAGACCCAGTACTTC. It is translated as CASRPQGGETQYF.